The T cell receptor beta chain described here comes from a study of cytomegalovirus exposure and HLA in healthy donors. Looked up from germline, CDR1 is MNHNS and CDR2 is SASEGT. Losses at the gene ends were 8 bases for V and 9 bases for J; bases not matched to a gene: 9. The CDR3 has 15 amino acids. PCR involved 60 Vbeta and 13 Jbeta primers. TCRdb's copy holds only in-frame clones and misses some; the assay was immunoSEQ multiplex PCR. This sample has about 140,000 clones, with over 65% found just once. V is TRBV6-1 and J is TRBJ2-1, with 14 bases fitting TRBD2. Sequencing was carried out using PBMCs. The sequence was collected from a male donor in good health and CMV-seronegative. This chain's CDR3 is CASWGLAGATGEQFF. The CDR3 bases are TGTGCCAGCTGGGGACTAGCGGGAGCTACAGGTGAGCAGTTCTTC.